This TCR beta chain was found in a study of cytomegalovirus exposure and HLA in healthy donors. The table came from immunoSEQ multiplex PCR; TCRdb's copy has only in-frame clones and leaves some out. The table has over 100,000 clones, 89% seen once; the top ten hold over 1%. For this clone: Its antigen is not identified.

Study-level results: Rare TCR sequences predominated, though certain public TCRs were found in many donors. Specificity of a few CMV-associated chains for CMV antigens was verified in vitro. The investigators catalogued some 160 TCR beta chains as cytomegalovirus-associated.

The V gene lost 0 bases and the J gene lost 8 bases, with 11 bases spanning the gap. CDR3 length: 13 amino acids. CDR1 SGDLS and CDR2 YYNGEE come from the germline V gene. From the roughly 110-subject validation cohort, which was separate from the roughly 680-subject first cohort, the donors were drawn. The receptor was isolated from a woman under 30 in good health and CMV-seronegative. The rearrangement uses TRBV9 and TRBJ1-1; possible D gene TRBD1, 5 bases. Sequencing was done on a sample of PBMCs. The DNA of the CDR3 is TGTGCCAGCAGCGTAGCCCTGGGGGGGGAAGCTTTCTTT. Translated, it gives CASSVALGGEAFF.